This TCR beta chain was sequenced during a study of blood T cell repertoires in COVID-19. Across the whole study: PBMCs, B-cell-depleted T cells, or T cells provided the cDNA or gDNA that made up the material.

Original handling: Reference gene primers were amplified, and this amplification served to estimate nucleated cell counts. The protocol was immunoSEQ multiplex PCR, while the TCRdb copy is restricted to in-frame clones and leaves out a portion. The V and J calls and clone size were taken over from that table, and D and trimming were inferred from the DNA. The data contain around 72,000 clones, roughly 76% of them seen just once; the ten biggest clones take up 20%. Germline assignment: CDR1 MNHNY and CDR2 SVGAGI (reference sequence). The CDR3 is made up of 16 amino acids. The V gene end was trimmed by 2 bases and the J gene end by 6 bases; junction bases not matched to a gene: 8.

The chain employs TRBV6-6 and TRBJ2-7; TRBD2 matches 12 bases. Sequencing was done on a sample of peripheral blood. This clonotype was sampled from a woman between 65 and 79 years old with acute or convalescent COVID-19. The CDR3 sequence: CASSYGLAGGPGEQYF. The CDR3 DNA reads TGTGCCAGCAGTTACGGGCTAGCGGGAGGGCCGGGCGAGCAGTACTTC.